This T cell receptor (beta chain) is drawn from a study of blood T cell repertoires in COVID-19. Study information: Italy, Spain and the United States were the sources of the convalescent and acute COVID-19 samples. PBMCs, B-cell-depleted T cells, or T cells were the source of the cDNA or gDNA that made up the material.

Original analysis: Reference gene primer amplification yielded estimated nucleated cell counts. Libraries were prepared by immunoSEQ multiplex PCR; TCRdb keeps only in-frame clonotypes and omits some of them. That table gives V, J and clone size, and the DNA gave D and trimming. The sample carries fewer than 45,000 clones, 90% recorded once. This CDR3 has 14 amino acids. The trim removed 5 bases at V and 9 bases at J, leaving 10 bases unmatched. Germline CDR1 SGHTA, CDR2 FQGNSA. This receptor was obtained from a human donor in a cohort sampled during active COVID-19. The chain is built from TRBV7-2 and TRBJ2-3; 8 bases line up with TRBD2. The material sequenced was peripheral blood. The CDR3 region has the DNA TGTGCCAGCAGCCCCGGGAGCGGGAGTGGCACGCAGTATTTT. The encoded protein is CASSPGSGSGTQYF. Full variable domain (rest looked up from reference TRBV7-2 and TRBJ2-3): GAGVSQSPSNKVTEKGKDVELRCDPISGHTALYWYRQSLGQGLEFLIYFQGNSAPDKSGLPSDRFSAERTGGSVSTLTIQRTQQEDSAVYLCASSPGSGSGTQYFGPGTRLTVL.